Below, one T cell receptor beta chain is given with its context. This entry is derived from a study of cytomegalovirus exposure and HLA in healthy donors. It was with 60 Vbeta and 13 Jbeta primers that the PCR ran. Sequencing was performed with immunoSEQ multiplex PCR; in TCRdb, only in-frame clones are kept and a portion is missing. This sample yields 150,000 to 250,000 clones, of which roughly 85% are seen a single time; about 4.4% belongs to the top ten. Specimen: PBMCs. The origin of this receptor is a woman under 40 in good health and CMV-seropositive.

The CDR3 spells CSVEVFPGQGSGNTIYF. The CDR3 DNA follows: TGCAGCGTTGAAGTCTTCCCGGGACAGGGGTCTGGAAACACCATATATTTT. The rearrangement joins TRBV29-1 to TRBJ1-3, with 10 bases fitting TRBD1. The CDR3 is 17 amino acids. V lost 1 base and J lost 1; bases outside the gene matches: 7. In germline, CDR1 is SQVTM, CDR2 ANQGSEA.